This is a list of T cell receptor beta chains from one sample in a study of graft-versus-host responses after intestinal transplantation. The repertoire was sequenced with immunoSEQ multiplex PCR; TCRdb's copy has only in-frame clones and lacks some. The sample has tens of thousands of clones, 91% seen once. These TCRs' antigens remain unknown. The sample consisted of unstimulated CD8+ T cells sorted from spleen or lymph node cells, taken before intestinal transplant. These receptors all come from a human donor who received an intestinal transplant. Each CDR3 is given with its conserved first and last residue. D genes are given only for firm matches. For some rows the clone size is stated as once, few or many, or as a class when expanded; others skip it.

DNA	CDR3	D	J	V	length	size
TGTGCCAGTAGAGGGGGAGGGAACTATGGCTACACCTTC	CASRGGGNYGYTF	.	TRBJ1-2	TRBV19	13	.
TGTGCCAGCAGTTTAGGGAGCGGGATTAGCTCCTACGAGCAGTACTTC	CASSLGSGISSYEQYF	TRBD2	TRBJ2-7	TRBV28	16	.
TGCGCCAGCAGCCAAGATAGGACAGAGCAGTTCTTC	CASSQDRTEQFF	.	TRBJ2-1	TRBV4-3	12	.
TGTGCCAGCTCACCACAGCCACCCCCTGAGGAGACCCAGTACTTC	CASSPQPPPEETQYF	.	TRBJ2-5	TRBV18	15	.
TGTGCCAGCGCCAGATTCCGCCACGAGCAGTACTTC	CASARFRHEQYF	.	TRBJ2-7	TRBV2	12	few
TGTGCCAGCAGTTCTAATCTTAACAGGGGGCAAGCGGGAGTGGTGTACAATGAGCAGTTCTTC	CASSSNLNRGQAGVVYNEQFF	.	TRBJ2-1	TRBV28	21	.
TGTGCCAGCAGCCAAGGGAGCTCCTACGAGCAGTACTTC	CASSQGSSYEQYF	.	TRBJ2-7	TRBV14	13	.
TGTGCCAGCAGTACGCAGGGAGATACGCAGTATTTT	CASSTQGDTQYF	.	TRBJ2-3	TRBV27	12	.
TGTGCCAGCAGCTGGACAGAGGATCAGCCCCAGCATTTT	CASSWTEDQPQHF	.	TRBJ1-5	TRBV6-5	13	.
TGTGCCAGCAGTCTAGCGGGAGGATCCTACGAGCAGTACTTC	CASSLAGGSYEQYF	TRBD2	TRBJ2-7	TRBV6-5	14	few
TGTGCCAGCAGCCCCCTCCGGACTATCTACAATGAGCAGTTCTTC	CASSPLRTIYNEQFF	.	TRBJ2-1	TRBV6-5	15	.
TGTGCCAGCAGCTTAAGGAGGGGAGGTCGCGATGGCTACACCTTC	CASSLRRGGRDGYTF	.	TRBJ1-2	TRBV7-9	15	.
TGCGCCAGCAGCTTGGGGGGGGGCGCGGCCGTCTACAATGAGCAGTTCTTC	CASSLGGGAAVYNEQFF	.	TRBJ2-1	TRBV5-1	17	few
TGCGCCAGCAGACAGGGAAACGGGGAGCTGTTTTTT	CASRQGNGELFF	.	TRBJ2-2	TRBV5-1	12	.
TGTGCCAGCAGTGAGTGGCTAGCGGGGGCGGGGTACGAGCAGTACTTC	CASSEWLAGAGYEQYF	TRBD2	TRBJ2-7	TRBV6-1	16	.
TGTGCCACCAGCAGAGACTGGACAGCCTCCTACGAGCAGTACTTC	CATSRDWTASYEQYF	.	TRBJ2-7	TRBV15	15	.
TGTGCCAGCAGCTTAACCAGGGCCTTCTCCTACGAGCAGTACTTC	CASSLTRAFSYEQYF	.	TRBJ2-7	TRBV7-2	15	.
TGTGCCAGCAGTTACTCTCATGCGGGACCCTACAATGAGCAGTTCTTC	CASSYSHAGPYNEQFF	.	TRBJ2-1	TRBV6-5	16	.
TGTGCCAGCAGCCCAGGACTAGCACAGAACAATGAGCAGTTCTTC	CASSPGLAQNNEQFF	TRBD2	TRBJ2-1	TRBV9	15	.
TGTGCCAGTGGGGAGGAAGTAGAGGGCGAGCAGTACTTC	CASGEEVEGEQYF	.	TRBJ2-7	TRBV19	13	.
TGTGCCAGCAGTTACCGGGGTGGCCTCTACGAGCAGTACTTC	CASSYRGGLYEQYF	.	TRBJ2-7	TRBV27	14	.
TGTGCCAGCAGCTTAGCGGCAGGGTGGGGCTACACCTTC	CASSLAAGWGYTF	.	TRBJ1-2	TRBV7-9	13	.
TGTGCCAGCAGCTTAGCCGGGACTAGCGGTTACAATGAGCAGTTCTTC	CASSLAGTSGYNEQFF	TRBD2	TRBJ2-1	TRBV7-6	16	.
TGTGCCAGCAGGGAACTAGCGGGAGGCCGGGATACGCAGTATTTT	CASRELAGGRDTQYF	TRBD2	TRBJ2-3	TRBV27	15	.
TGTGCCAGCAGCGTAGAAACAGGGGGGTTAACAGATACGCAGTATTTT	CASSVETGGLTDTQYF	TRBD1	TRBJ2-3	TRBV9	16	.
TGCGCCAGCAGCTTGGGGACAGGAGCCTACGAGCAGTACTTC	CASSLGTGAYEQYF	TRBD1	TRBJ2-7	TRBV5-1	14	.
TGTGCCAGTAGTATCCAGGGGTGGTACGAGCAGTACTTC	CASSIQGWYEQYF	.	TRBJ2-7	TRBV19	13	.
TGTGCCAGCCGGAGTCACTCAATTTACGAGCAGTACTTC	CASRSHSIYEQYF	.	TRBJ2-7	TRBV2	13	.
TGTGCCAGCAGTGGCCCCGGGACAGGGACCATCTTTGGAGAAAAACTGTTTTTT	CASSGPGTGTIFGEKLFF	TRBD1	TRBJ1-4	TRBV6-1	18	.
TGTGCCACCTCGGACAGGCATAGCAATCAGCCCCAGCATTTT	CATSDRHSNQPQHF	TRBD1	TRBJ1-5	TRBV15	14	.
TGTGCCAGCAGCTTACTGGCGGGGGGGTACAATGAGCAGTTCTTC	CASSLLAGGYNEQFF	TRBD2	TRBJ2-1	TRBV7-8	15	.
TGCGCCAGCAGCCAAGGCCGTACCACAGGGTACAATGAGCAGTTCTTC	CASSQGRTTGYNEQFF	.	TRBJ2-1	TRBV4-1	16	.
TGTGCCAGCAGTGAAGGAGGCGGGCCCTACGAGCAGTACTTC	CASSEGGGPYEQYF	.	TRBJ2-7	TRBV2	14	once
TGTGCCAGTAGTATAAAGACACAGCAAACTGAAGCTTTCTTT	CASSIKTQQTEAFF	.	TRBJ1-1	TRBV19	14	.
TGTGCCAGCAGCTTGGCCGGGGTCGAAAAACTGTTTTTT	CASSLAGVEKLFF	.	TRBJ1-4	TRBV5-6	13	few
TGTGCCAGCAGTCTGGAGGCCGGGGATACGCAGTATTTT	CASSLEAGDTQYF	.	TRBJ2-3	TRBV2	13	.
TGCGCCAGCAGCCCGGGACTAGCGGGAGACGAGCAGTACTTC	CASSPGLAGDEQYF	TRBD2	TRBJ2-7	TRBV4-1	14	once
TGTGCCAGCAGCTTAGTTCCCAGGGACGGGGAGCTGTTTTTT	CASSLVPRDGELFF	.	TRBJ2-2	TRBV7-3	14	.
TGTGCCAGCAGCTTAGCGGGGACAGCTGAAGCTTTCTTT	CASSLAGTAEAFF	TRBD1	TRBJ1-1	TRBV7-2	13	few
TGCGCCAGCAGCGTAACGGGGAGGGGCACAGATACGCAGTATTTT	CASSVTGRGTDTQYF	TRBD2	TRBJ2-3	TRBV5-1	15	.
TGTGCCAGCAGTTTAGGTATCGGACTAGCAGAGTCTGGGGCCAACGTCCTGACTTTC	CASSLGIGLAESGANVLTF	TRBD2	TRBJ2-6	TRBV28	19	.
TGTGCCAGCAGTGGGACCGGGACTAGCGGGAGCTATGAGCAGTTCTTC	CASSGTGTSGSYEQFF	TRBD2	TRBJ2-1	TRBV2	16	.
TGTGCCGCACAAAGCTCGGACACAGGGCTTTTTGAGCCCCAGCATTTT	CAAQSSDTGLFEPQHF	.	TRBJ1-5	TRBV2	16	.
TGTGCCAGCAGTGAAGCGGGTAGGGACAGGGGGAATTCACCCCTCCACTTT	CASSEAGRDRGNSPLHF	TRBD1	TRBJ1-6	TRBV2	17	.
TGCGCCAGCAGCCTATACCAGGGGAACACTGAAGCTTTCTTT	CASSLYQGNTEAFF	.	TRBJ1-1	TRBV4-1	14	.
TGTGCCAGCAGTGAAGCGCCGGGGACTCCCATCTACGAGCAGTACTTC	CASSEAPGTPIYEQYF	.	TRBJ2-7	TRBV6-1	16	.
TGTGCCAGCAGCTTAGTGTCGGGGGGCTACAATGAGCAGTTCTTC	CASSLVSGGYNEQFF	TRBD2	TRBJ2-1	TRBV7-6	15	once
TGTGCCAGCAGTCCCGCACCTACAGTCAATAATGAAAAACTGTTTTTT	CASSPAPTVNNEKLFF	.	TRBJ1-4	TRBV25-1	16	.
TGTGCATCCCGGAGTAGAGGGCCCTACGAGCAGTACTTC	CASRSRGPYEQYF	.	TRBJ2-7	TRBV6-5	13	.
TGCGCCAGCAGCTTATCACTAGCCACCTACGAGCAGTACTTC	CASSLSLATYEQYF	.	TRBJ2-7	TRBV4-1	14	.
TGCGCCAGCAGCCAAGGGGGCTACAGGTCGGACATTCAGTACTTC	CASSQGGYRSDIQYF	.	TRBJ2-4	TRBV4-3	15	.
TGCGCCAGCAGGGCCAAGAGTATGGCGGGCGAGCAGTACTTC	CASRAKSMAGEQYF	.	TRBJ2-7	TRBV4-1	14	.
TGCGCCAGCAGCCGGAAGACTAGCGGGAGTCCCTACGAGCAGTACTTC	CASSRKTSGSPYEQYF	TRBD2	TRBJ2-7	TRBV4-1	16	.
TGTGCCAGCAGTTACACCGACAGTAACACTGAAGCTTTCTTT	CASSYTDSNTEAFF	.	TRBJ1-1	TRBV6-5	14	.